This is a list of T cell receptor beta chains from one sample in a study of OX40 agonist ivuxolimab in advanced cancers. Repertoires were generated with immunoSEQ multiplex PCR, while TCRdb's copy carries only in-frame clones and drops some. Of about 81,000 clones in the sample, roughly 91% were seen once. Sequences were derived from CD4+ or CD8+ T cells sorted from blood, sampled in a trial of the OX40 agonist ivuxolimab. The receptor set was obtained from an adult with an advanced solid tumor such as melanoma, head and neck, liver or kidney cancer. Each CDR3 is given with its conserved first and last residue.

V | CDR3
TRBV19 | CASSIGGPTDEQYF
TRBV7-2 | CASSLTGGTDTQYF
TRBV28 | CASSWGGSGTNEKLFF
TRBV4-3 | CASSRTGGISPLHF
TRBV15 | CATSRARDYEKLFF
TRBV4-3 | CASSQEGWGVQPQHF
TRBV11-2 | CASSPQLGEAGWETQYF
TRBV4-3 | CASSPEREVYNEQFF
TRBV6-6 | CASSYDSDTEAFF
TRBV9 | CASSAPRNEQYF
TRBV9 | CASSVGVYNEQFF
TRBV5-8 | CASSYRQGEEKLFF
TRBV28 | CASSPRTGYTYNEQFF
TRBV4-3 | CASSFSGNEQFF
TRBV5-4 | CASSPGTGGPYEQYF
TRBV5-6 | CATHFLGTQETQYF
TRBV27 | CASGTRPYGYTF
TRBV4-1 | CASSQARSPYNEQFF
TRBV4-3 | CASSSVAGGAYEQYF
TRBV4-1 | CASSQEAQSGAQYF
TRBV27 | CASSQTRETYGYTF
TRBV27 | CASSWGLAGEQFF
TRBV4-3 | CASSRAQGTEAFF
TRBV30 | CAWIGGQDPFEQYF
TRBV15 | CATSGWTGTPTEYGYTF